The T cell receptor beta chain under discussion was sequenced for a study of response to subunit inactivated influenza vaccine. Study-level results: Few new T cells, the authors suggested, are recruited by each seasonal influenza vaccination.

Germline lookup yields CDR1 SGHRS and CDR2 YFSETQ. The length of the CDR3 is 14 residues. Trimming shortened V by 4 bases and J by 0 bases, and 10 bases separated the two germline ends. TCRdb re-derived calls from the RT-PCR reads in MiXCR, one entry per CDR3 protein. This sample has some 500,000 distinct CDR3 sequences, with about 25% found just once. Concerning this clonotype: The antigen is undetermined.

This sequence originates from a man between 50 and 59 years old who received an inactivated influenza vaccine. Sequencing was performed on CD4+ T cells sorted from PBMCs, taken more than 4 days after vaccination. J is TRBJ2-5 and V is TRBV5-1; the D call may be TRBD1 or TRBD2 (5 bases each). CDR3 nucleotide sequence: TGCGCCAGCAGCCCTGGGACGAACCAAGAGACCCAGTACTTC. This encodes CASSPGTNQETQYF.